These T cell receptor beta chains were read from a single sample in a study of blood T cell repertoires in COVID-19. Profiled with immunoSEQ multiplex PCR; TCRdb holds only in-frame clones, not every one. The table has approximately 46,000 clones, roughly 86% seen once. The sequencing input was peripheral blood. These receptors originate from a man in his fifties or sixties with active or convalescent COVID-19. The CDR3 runs from the conserved cysteine through the conserved F or W. The order of the fields is V gene, J gene, clone size, D gene, CDR3 protein, CDR3 DNA. A D gene is named only where the DNA matches it firmly. A clone size is listed for some rows: how often the clone was seen (once, few, many), or a class if it is expanded.

TRBV6-1	TRBJ2-3	.	TRBD2	CASSALTAGGPLDTQYF	TGTGCCAGCAGTGCATTGACGGCGGGGGGGCCTCTTGATACGCAGTATTTT
TRBV3-1/TRBV3-2	TRBJ1-1	few	.	CASSQAGVGTEAFF	TGTGCCAGCAGCCAAGCGGGGGTAGGCACTGAAGCTTTCTTT
TRBV6-4	TRBJ1-2	.	TRBD1	CASSGSQGGDGYTF	TGTGCCAGCAGTGGATCACAGGGGGGCGATGGCTACACCTTC
TRBV2	TRBJ1-2	.	TRBD1	CASSSGGAGYGYTF	TGTGCCAGCAGTTCAGGGGGCGCGGGCTATGGCTACACCTTC
TRBV7-9	TRBJ1-2	.	TRBD1	CASSLTGVNYGYTF	TGTGCCAGCAGCTTAACAGGGGTCAACTATGGCTACACCTTC
TRBV30	TRBJ2-3	.	TRBD2	CAWRTWGGTDTQYF	TGTGCCTGGAGGACTTGGGGGGGGACAGATACGCAGTATTTT
TRBV18	TRBJ2-3	.	.	CASSPGQADTQYF	TGTGCCAGCTCACCAGGGCAAGCAGATACGCAGTATTTT
TRBV23-1	TRBJ1-5	.	.	CASSQSWRNQPQHF	TGCGCCAGCAGTCAATCGTGGAGAAATCAGCCCCAGCATTTT
TRBV28	TRBJ1-5	.	TRBD1	CASSPGTGGSRQPQHF	TGTGCCAGCAGTCCCGGGACAGGGGGATCGCGGCAGCCCCAGCATTTT
TRBV19	TRBJ2-7	.	TRBD1	CASSSTGVIYEQYF	TGTGCCAGTAGTTCGACAGGGGTCATCTACGAGCAGTACTTC
TRBV19	TRBJ1-1	.	.	CASSGPISTEAFF	TGTGCCAGCTCAGGGCCGATTAGCACTGAAGCTTTCTTT
TRBV7-2	TRBJ2-7	.	TRBD1	CASSTSTGAPYEQYF	TGTGCCAGCAGCACCTCGACAGGGGCCCCCTACGAGCAGTACTTC
TRBV7-2	TRBJ1-6	.	TRBD1	CASSLGLSGGSPLHF	TGTGCCAGCAGCTTAGGGCTGTCAGGGGGATCACCCCTCCACTTT
TRBV5-4	TRBJ2-3	.	TRBD2	CASSSQTSGGARTDTQYF	TGTGCCAGCAGCTCCCAGACTAGCGGGGGGGCCCGGACAGATACGCAGTATTTT
TRBV10-3	TRBJ1-2	once	.	CAISSTASNYGYTF	TGTGCCATCAGTTCGACAGCCTCAAACTATGGCTACACCTTC
TRBV4-1	TRBJ2-7	.	TRBD1	CASSQKDRDYEQYF	TGCGCCAGCAGCCAAAAGGACAGGGACTACGAGCAGTACTTC
TRBV18	TRBJ1-4	.	.	CASSLDSGEKLFF	TGTGCCAGCTCCCTCGACAGCGGGGAAAAACTGTTTTTT
TRBV18	TRBJ2-7	.	.	CASSPGMYYEQYF	TGTGCCAGCTCACCAGGCATGTACTACGAGCAGTACTTC
TRBV6-6	TRBJ1-4	.	TRBD1	CASSGTANEKLFF	TGTGCCAGCAGTGGGACAGCGAATGAAAAACTGTTTTTT
TRBV4-1	TRBJ2-5	once	.	CASSQEQGAQYF	TGCGCCAGCAGCCAAGAACAAGGGGCCCAGTACTTC
TRBV3-1/TRBV3-2	TRBJ2-3	.	TRBD2	CASSQGLAGATDTQYF	TGTGCCAGCAGCCAGGGACTAGCGGGGGCCACAGATACGCAGTATTTT
TRBV11-2	TRBJ1-1	.	.	CASENLEGLGAFF	TGTGCCAGCGAGAATCTAGAAGGACTGGGTGCTTTCTTT
TRBV2	TRBJ2-5	.	.	CASSDGGETQYF	TGTGCCAGCAGTGATGGCGGGGAGACCCAGTACTTC